Shown below are 24 T cell receptor beta chains from a single sample sequenced in a study of blood T cells in healthy people across ages. Combining a sample-barcoded 5' primer with a J-beta primer mix, a second PCR ran for roughly 6 to 11 cycles. One entry per CDR3 protein, called by TCRdb with MiXCR from the 5' RACE reads. The sample contains some 700,000 distinct CDR3 sequences, roughly 20% of which appear only once. The sample taken for sequencing was blood. Receptors were obtained from a man between 65 and 79 years old in good health.

This clonotype was detected ten times or more. The J gene is TRBJ2-4, the V gene TRBV28; a possible D gene is TRBD1 (6 bases). V was clipped by 5 bases and J by 1 base, with 15 bases between them. Germline V lookup: CDR1 MDHEN, CDR2 SYDVKM. There are 16 residues in the CDR3. The CDR3 region is CASSPDSLDAKNIQYF. In nucleotides, the CDR3 is TGTGCCAGCAGTCCGGACAGTCTAGATGCCAAAAACATTCAGTACTTC.

The rearrangement links TRBV6-2 or TRBV6-3 to TRBJ1-1; a weak D match, TRBD1 (5 bases). Trimming removed 0 bases from V and 3 bases from J, with 11 bases in between. Germline V gene lookup returns CDR1 MNHEY and CDR2 SVGEGT. The CDR3 runs 15 residues. The CDR3 region has the DNA TGTGCCAGCAGTTACTCCCCCGAGGGGTACACTGAAGCTTTCTTT. This codes for CASSYSPEGYTEAFF.

This clonotype was counted between two and nine times. This chain links TRBV20-1 with TRBJ1-1, with D unresolved. This CDR3 is 13 amino acids long. CDR1 and CDR2 from the germline V gene are DFQATT and SNEGSKA (reference sequence). The V gene lost 5 bases and the J gene lost 1 base, with 11 bases spanning the gap. The DNA for the CDR3 is TGCAGTGCTCCCACTAGACAGAACACTGAAGCTTTCTTT. Protein product: CSAPTRQNTEAFF.

In this sample, this clonotype turned up a few times. The chain couples TRBV6-6 to TRBJ1-3; D is uncertain. The germline gives CDR1 MNHNY, CDR2 SVGAGI (reference sequence). The CDR3 sequence is 12 residues long. V shed 0 bases and J shed 7 bases, with 4 bases lying between them. CDR3 DNA: TGTGCCAGCAGTTACTCCAGTAACACCATATATTTT. Its translation: CASSYSSNTIYF.

This rearrangement joins TRBV25-1 to TRBJ1-1; possibly TRBD1 for D (6 bases). The V gene lost 9 bases and the J gene lost 4 bases, with 18 bases spanning the gap. This CDR3 spans 14 amino acids. Germline V gene lookup returns CDR1 MGHDK and CDR2 SYGVNS. CDR3 residues: CASALSRGVTEAFF. CDR3 sequence (DNA): TGTGCCAGTGCCCTCTCCAGGGGTGTCACTGAAGCTTTCTTT. Full variable domain (missing parts from reference TRBV25-1 and TRBJ1-1): EADIYQTPRYLVIGTGKKITLECSQTMGHDKMYWYQQDPGMELHLIHYSYGVNSTEKGDLSSESTVSRIRTEHFPLTLESARPSHTSQYLCASALSRGVTEAFFGQGTRLTVV.

The V and J genes are TRBV7-2 and TRBJ2-3; D uncertain. The CDR3 sequence is 13 residues long. CDR1 is SGHTA, CDR2 FQGNSA, per germline. Trimming cost V 5 bases and J 4 bases, with 10 bases left between them. Here the CDR3 reads CASSANFADTQYF. CDR3 DNA sequence: TGTGCCAGCAGCGCGAACTTTGCAGATACGCAGTATTTT.

This clonotype was observed a handful of times. The V call is TRBV3-1, the J call TRBJ2-3; D is perhaps TRBD1 (7 bases). The CDR3 loop spans 16 amino acids. The germline V gene encodes CDR1 LGHDT and CDR2 YNNKEL (reference sequence). V was cut by 0 bases and J by 4 bases, with 14 bases left in between. In DNA form, the CDR3 reads TGTGCCAGCAGCCAAGATTTCAGGGGGGTCCCAGATACGCAGTATTTT. It yields the protein CASSQDFRGVPDTQYF.

This clonotype has only a few counts. The chain links TRBV12-3 or TRBV12-4 to TRBJ2-7; no firm D call. Trimming shortened V by 5 bases and J by 0 bases, and 11 bases separated the two germline ends. This CDR3 region has 14 residues. CDR3: CASSPDVSSYEQYF. In DNA, the CDR3 is TGTGCCAGCAGTCCTGACGTTAGCTCCTACGAGCAGTACTTC.

The gene calls are TRBV3-1 and TRBJ2-5; D is unresolved. The J call may be mistaken, given a closer DNA end match to TRBJ2-7. The germline CDR1 and CDR2 sequences are LGHDT and YNNKEL (reference sequence). The CDR3 contains 13 residues. The CDR3 sequence is CASSARPAYEQYF. The CDR3 nucleotides read TGTGCCAGCAGCGCACGACCAGCCTACGAGCAGTACTTC.

This clonotype has a handful of counts. This chain joins TRBV11-2 and TRBJ2-5; TRBD2 aligns across 11 bases. The CDR3 has 17 residues. CDR1 is SGHAT and CDR2 is FQNNGV in the germline V gene. The J segment lost 4 bases and the V segment lost 1 base, leaving 8 bases of the junction unmatched. In DNA form, the CDR3 reads TGTGCCAGCAGCTTAGGGAGTAGCGGGGGGGCCGGAGAGACCCAGTACTTC. Translated, it gives CASSLGSSGGAGETQYF.

This chain joins TRBV12-3 or TRBV12-4 and TRBJ1-2; D uncertain. The V gene lost 5 bases and the J gene lost 3 bases, with 10 bases spanning the gap. The CDR3 loop spans 13 amino acids. The CDR3 loop is CASSRYIDYGYTF. In DNA, the CDR3 is TGTGCCAGCAGTCGTTATATCGACTATGGCTACACCTTC.

The chain couples TRBV20-1 to TRBJ2-7; D perhaps matches TRBD2 (6 bases). CDR3 length: 11 residues. V was clipped by 6 bases and J by 7 bases, with 13 bases between them. Germline CDR1 DFQATT, CDR2 SNEGSKA (reference sequence). The CDR3 is CSAGDSREQYF. The CDR3 DNA is TGCAGTGCGGGGGACTCCAGGGAGCAGTACTTC.

The rearrangement uses TRBV7-8 and TRBJ1-3, with 7 bases matching TRBD1. J was trimmed by 2 bases and V by 2 bases; bases with no gene match: 3. The CDR3 totals 15 residues. The V gene's germline CDR1 is SGHVS and CDR2 FQNEAQ. Here the CDR3 reads CASSLRTGAGNTIYF. The DNA of the CDR3 is TGTGCCAGCAGCTTACGTACAGGGGCTGGAAACACCATATATTTT.

Only a few counts were recorded for this clonotype. The rearrangement uses TRBV12-3 or TRBV12-4 and TRBJ1-2, with 7 bases lining up with TRBD1. Germline trimming cut 5 bases from V and 4 bases from J; bases unmatched to any gene: 7. The CDR3 is 14 residues long. In nucleotides, the CDR3 is TGTGCCAGCAGTCAAAGACAGGGCTTCTATGGCTACACCTTC. It yields the protein CASSQRQGFYGYTF.

The sample holds a few counts of this clonotype. The chain carries TRBV5-1 and TRBJ2-1, with 9 bases aligning to TRBD2. The CDR3 is 16 amino acids. The germline V gene has CDR1 SGHRS and CDR2 YFSETQ. V lost 4 bases to trimming and J lost 1 base; unmatched junction nucleotides: 6. The CDR3 nucleotides read TGCGCCAGCAGCCCACATAGCGGGAGTTCCTACAATGAGCAGTTCTTC. Its protein product is CASSPHSGSSYNEQFF.

In this sample, this clonotype turned up a few times. The chain employs TRBV12-3 or TRBV12-4 and TRBJ1-1; D gene ambiguous. The CDR3 is made up of 16 amino acids. V lost 2 bases to trimming and J lost 2 bases, with 15 bases between them. The CDR3 DNA follows: TGTGCCAGCAGTTTAATTCAAGGGTGGGGAAACACTGAAGCTTTCTTT. This encodes CASSLIQGWGNTEAFF.

This chain joins TRBV28 and TRBJ1-2, with D hard to call. Germline V gene sequence: CDR1 MDHEN, CDR2 SYDVKM. This CDR3 contains 19 residues. The V and J ends lost 5 bases and 3 bases respectively, with 28 bases between them. CDR3 residues: CASSPIGVGIAREDYGYTF. The DNA of the CDR3 is TGTGCCAGCAGTCCCATCGGGGTGGGGATCGCTAGGGAAGACTATGGCTACACCTTC.

This clonotype appeared a few times. The chain has TRBV11-3 and TRBJ1-1; possible D gene TRBD1, 5 bases. CDR1 and CDR2 (germline): SGHNT, YENEEA. Trimming left V 3 bases short and J 1 base short, with 9 bases between. The CDR3 is 14 residues long. CDR3 DNA sequence: TGTGCCAGCAGCTTCATGGGGGGGAACACTGAAGCTTTCTTT. Its protein is CASSFMGGNTEAFF. Looking up the rest from reference TRBV11-3 and TRBJ1-1 gives the full variable domain: EAGVVQSPRYKIIEKKQPVAFWCNPISGHNTLYWYLQNLGQGPELLIRYENEEAVDDSQLPKDRFSAERLKGVDSTLKIQPAELGDSAVYLCASSFMGGNTEAFFGQGTRLTVV.

This clonotype came up many times. CDR3 sequence (DNA): TGTGCCAGCAGTTCAATGAGGGGCACAGATACGCAGTATTTT. Translation gives CASSSMRGTDTQYF. V usage is TRBV5-5 and J usage is TRBJ2-3; a weak D match, TRBD2 (5 bases). This CDR3 has 14 residues. From germline, CDR1 is SGHKS and CDR2 YYEKEE (reference sequence). Deletions cut 5 bases from V and 1 base from J, with 11 bases between.

V and J are TRBV18 and TRBJ1-1; no definite D call. The germline V and J ends were trimmed by 2 bases and 2 bases, with 6 bases remaining between them. Looked up from germline, CDR1 is KGHSH and CDR2 is LQKENI. This CDR3 contains 13 residues. The CDR3 coding sequence is TGTGCCAGCTCACCAGTAGTTAACACTGAAGCTTTCTTT. Its protein product is CASSPVVNTEAFF.

DNA for the CDR3: TGCAGCGTTGATTCTGGGGAGAGGGGAGAGACCCAGTACTTC. It translates to CSVDSGERGETQYF. The chain has TRBV29-1 and TRBJ2-5, with D perhaps TRBD1 or TRBD2 (5 bases each). This CDR3 is built from 14 residues. The germline V gene encodes CDR1 SQVTM and CDR2 ANQGSEA. V dropped 3 bases and J dropped 4 bases, with 15 bases sitting between them.

The genes are TRBV12-3 or TRBV12-4 and TRBJ2-7; 7 positions match TRBD1. J lost 5 bases, V lost 5 bases, and 3 bases had no gene match. The CDR3 is 12 residues long. This CDR3 reads CASSHRGHEQYF. The CDR3 DNA sequence: TGTGCCAGCAGTCACAGGGGACACGAGCAGTACTTC.

This clonotype was seen repeatedly, ten times or more. The V and J genes are TRBV12-3 or TRBV12-4 and TRBJ1-4; D possibly corresponds to TRBD1 (5 bases). This CDR3 contains 15 residues. Trimming removed 6 bases from V and 6 bases from J, with 17 bases in between. CDR3 protein: CASSPRGDRDEKLFF. The CDR3 bases are TGTGCCAGCAGCCCTAGAGGGGATCGAGATGAAAAACTGTTTTTT.

This clonotype has just a few counts. The chain is built from TRBV18 and TRBJ1-1, with D maybe TRBD1 (6 bases). This CDR3 is 16 amino acids long. V shed 7 bases and J shed 4 bases, with 22 bases lying between them. Germline V gives CDR1 KGHSH, CDR2 LQKENI. The CDR3 region has the DNA TGTGCCAGCTTACGGGAAGCGGGGGGCGAGAGCACTGAAGCTTTCTTT. Translation gives CASLREAGGESTEAFF.